This T cell receptor beta chain was sequenced for a study of shared clonotypes between healthy human individuals. Comment on this clone: This sample also contains other DNA sequences that code for the same CDR3.

Produced via immunoSEQ multiplex PCR; TCRdb's table is partial and in-frame only. The data hold about a million clones, with approximately 72% observed a single time. With 4 bases removed from V and 4 bases from J, the gap between germline ends came to 8 bases. This CDR3 contains 12 residues. Per germline, CDR1 LNHDA and CDR2 SQIVND (reference sequence). Negatively enriched CD4+ T cells were divided by CD45RA into naive and memory. Sequenced input: memory CD4+ T cells sorted from blood. Subset in this sample: CD45RA-negative fraction. The source is a man younger than 30 in good health. The chain has TRBV19 and TRBJ2-7; D unclear. CDR3 DNA: TGTGCCAGTAGTACCAACAGTTACGAGCAGTACTTC. As protein: CASSTNSYEQYF.